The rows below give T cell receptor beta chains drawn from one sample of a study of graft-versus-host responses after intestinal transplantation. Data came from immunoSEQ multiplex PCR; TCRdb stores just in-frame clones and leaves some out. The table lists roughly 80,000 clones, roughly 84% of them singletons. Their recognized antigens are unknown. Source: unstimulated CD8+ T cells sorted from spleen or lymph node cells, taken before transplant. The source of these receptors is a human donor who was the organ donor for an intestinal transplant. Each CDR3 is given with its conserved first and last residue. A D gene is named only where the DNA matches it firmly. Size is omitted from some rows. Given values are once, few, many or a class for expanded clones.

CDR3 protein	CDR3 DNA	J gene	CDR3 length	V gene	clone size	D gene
CASSVLSGGIYEQYF	TGTGCCAGCAGCGTACTGTCCGGGGGGATCTACGAGCAGTACTTC	TRBJ2-7	15	TRBV9	-	TRBD2
CAIPSGRNSPLHF	TGTGCCATCCCGTCAGGGAGGAATTCACCCCTCCACTTT	TRBJ1-6	13	TRBV10-3	few	-
CASRFLGQGASTYTEAFF	TGTGCCAGCAGGTTCTTGGGACAGGGGGCAAGTACGTACACTGAAGCTTTCTTT	TRBJ1-1	18	TRBV27	-	TRBD1
CASSGQGAVNEQYF	TGTGCCAGCAGTGGACAGGGGGCAGTGAACGAGCAGTACTTC	TRBJ2-7	14	TRBV6-5	-	TRBD1
CASSPQLGAEGYTF	TGTGCCAGCAGCCCCCAGTTAGGTGCCGAAGGCTACACCTTC	TRBJ1-2	14	TRBV7-8	-	-
CASIVRDRVYYNYGYTF	TGTGCCAGCATCGTCCGGGACAGGGTCTATTATAACTATGGCTACACCTTC	TRBJ1-2	17	TRBV2	-	TRBD1
CETRPTGGFGNEQFF	TGTGAGACTCGCCCAACAGGGGGCTTTGGGAATGAGCAGTTCTTC	TRBJ2-1	15	TRBV19	-	TRBD1
CASSIRGRNQPQHF	TGTGCCAGTAGTATCAGGGGGCGGAATCAGCCCCAGCATTTT	TRBJ1-5	14	TRBV19	-	TRBD1
CASGGRLGTGELFF	TGTGCCAGCGGGGGCAGACTGGGCACCGGGGAGCTGTTTTTT	TRBJ2-2	14	TRBV27	-	-
CASTRTGSFDEQFF	TGTGCCAGCACGAGGACAGGTTCCTTTGATGAGCAGTTCTTC	TRBJ2-1	14	TRBV27	-	TRBD1
CASSVTHGTENNEKLFF	TGTGCCAGCAGCGTTACCCACGGGACAGAAAATAATGAAAAACTGTTTTTT	TRBJ1-4	17	TRBV28	-	TRBD1
CASRHLTSYEQYF	TGCGCCAGCAGACACCTAACATCCTACGAGCAGTACTTC	TRBJ2-7	13	TRBV5-1	few	-
CASSLVLAEETQYF	TGTGCCAGCAGTTTAGTGCTAGCGGAAGAGACCCAGTACTTC	TRBJ2-5	14	TRBV28	-	TRBD2
CASSLGTNLYGELFF	TGTGCCAGCAGCCTCGGGACAAACCTGTACGGGGAGCTGTTTTTT	TRBJ2-2	15	TRBV6-1	few	-
CASSLLDRGGTDTQYF	TGTGCCAGCAGCCTGTTAGACAGGGGAGGCACAGATACGCAGTATTTT	TRBJ2-3	16	TRBV7-2	-	TRBD1
CASSWGPGLAWTGELFF	TGTGCCAGCAGTTGGGGGCCGGGACTAGCATGGACCGGGGAGCTGTTTTTT	TRBJ2-2	17	TRBV28	-	TRBD2
CASGSLPLHF	TGTGCCAGCGGTTCATTGCCCCTCCACTTT	TRBJ1-6	10	TRBV6-9	-	-
CASSLGLASYEQYF	TGTGCCAGCAGTCTTGGACTAGCCTCGTACGAGCAGTACTTC	TRBJ2-7	14	TRBV28	-	TRBD2
CASSPTSGPWDEQYF	TGCGCCAGCAGCCCGACTAGCGGTCCATGGGACGAGCAGTACTTC	TRBJ2-7	15	TRBV4-1	-	TRBD2
CASSLEVNTEAFF	TGTGCCAGCAGCTTGGAGGTGAACACTGAAGCTTTCTTT	TRBJ1-1	13	TRBV5-6	-	-
CASSVSGQVGGGNTIYF	TGTGCCAGCAGCGTATCAGGACAGGTCGGAGGCGGAAACACCATATATTTT	TRBJ1-3	17	TRBV9	-	TRBD1
CASIERLGADGYTF	TGTGCCAGCATTGAAAGATTGGGCGCGGATGGCTACACCTTC	TRBJ1-2	14	TRBV28	-	-
CASSFQHNEKLFF	TGTGCCAGCAGTTTCCAGCACAATGAAAAACTGTTTTTT	TRBJ1-4	13	TRBV27	-	-
CASSIGAGDLASPLHF	TGTGCCAGCAGCATTGGGGCGGGGGACCTTGCTTCACCCCTCCACTTT	TRBJ1-6	16	TRBV7-9	-	-
CASSAYRQMSSGNTIYF	TGTGCCAGCAGCGCCTATAGACAGATGAGCTCTGGAAACACCATATATTTT	TRBJ1-3	17	TRBV5-6	few	-
CASSPTSGLLSGYTF	TGTGCCAGCAGCCCCACGTCCGGCCTTCTCAGCGGCTACACCTTC	TRBJ1-2	15	TRBV14	-	-
CASSGGNTIYF	TGTGCCAGCAGTGGGGGAAACACCATATATTTT	TRBJ1-3	11	TRBV7-8	-	-
CASNSWGPQYGYTF	TGTGCCAGCAACTCGTGGGGGCCCCAGTATGGCTACACCTTC	TRBJ1-2	14	TRBV6-1	-	-
CASSHLRRGGKLFF	TGCGCCAGCAGCCACCTCCGAAGAGGGGGAAAACTGTTTTTT	TRBJ1-4	14	TRBV5-1	-	-
CASSLSADTQYF	TGTGCCAGCAGCTTATCAGCAGATACGCAGTATTTT	TRBJ2-3	12	TRBV7-9	-	-
CASSVPGETEAFF	TGTGCCAGCAGTGTCCCCGGGGAAACTGAAGCTTTCTTT	TRBJ1-1	13	TRBV2	few	-
CASSDKYDRSGNTIYF	TGTGCCAGCAGTGATAAATATGACAGGTCCGGAAACACCATATATTTT	TRBJ1-3	16	TRBV25-1	-	-
CSVKPQTSTYEQYF	TGCAGCGTTAAACCCCAGACAAGTACCTACGAGCAGTACTTC	TRBJ2-7	14	TRBV29-1	-	-
CASSPQGTEQYF	TGTGCCAGCAGTCCACAGGGAACCGAGCAGTACTTC	TRBJ2-7	12	TRBV28	-	-
CASAAVYPGEAFF	TGTGCCAGCGCGGCTGTCTACCCTGGTGAAGCTTTCTTT	TRBJ1-1	13	TRBV7-9	few	-
CASSERVHFSYNEQFF	TGTGCCAGCAGCGAACGAGTCCATTTCTCCTACAATGAGCAGTTCTTC	TRBJ2-1	16	TRBV7-2	-	-
CASSSSEDTEAFF	TGTGCCAGCAGCTCATCAGAGGACACTGAAGCTTTCTTT	TRBJ1-1	13	TRBV5-6	-	-
CASSELRGADTQYF	TGTGCCAGCAGTGAACTCCGGGGGGCAGATACGCAGTATTTT	TRBJ2-3	14	TRBV6-5	once	TRBD2
CASSWTRWRNNSPLHF	TGTGCCAGCAGCTGGACGCGTTGGAGAAATAATTCACCCCTCCACTTT	TRBJ1-6	16	TRBV7-2	-	-
CASSEYFGGSTDTQYF	TGTGCCAGCAGTGAATATTTTGGGGGAAGCACAGATACGCAGTATTTT	TRBJ2-3	16	TRBV25-1	-	-
CASSEARYSSTDTQYF	TGTGCCAGCAGTGAAGCTAGGTACTCTAGCACAGATACGCAGTATTTT	TRBJ2-3	16	TRBV2	-	-
CASSDGVGYGYTF	TGTGCCAGCAGTGACGGGGTGGGCTATGGCTACACCTTC	TRBJ1-2	13	TRBV6-4	few	-
CASSFLGPVISYNSPLHF	TGCGCCAGCAGCTTCCTCGGACCGGTTATTTCCTATAATTCACCCCTCCACTTT	TRBJ1-6	18	TRBV5-1	-	-
CASSVVGDTQYF	TGTGCCAGCAGCGTAGTGGGGGATACGCAGTATTTT	TRBJ2-3	12	TRBV9	-	-
CASMRGGLYEQYF	TGTGCCAGCATGCGTGGGGGGCTCTACGAGCAGTACTTC	TRBJ2-7	13	TRBV2	-	-
CASSARAGFWGRSYNEQFF	TGTGCCAGCAGCGCACGTGCCGGGTTTTGGGGGCGCTCCTACAATGAGCAGTTCTTC	TRBJ2-1	19	TRBV9	-	-
CASRFATSAGETQYF	TGTGCCAGCAGATTCGCCACCTCGGCTGGAGAGACCCAGTACTTC	TRBJ2-5	15	TRBV5-6	once	-
CASSQTGGANTEAFF	TGTGCCAGCAGCCAGACAGGGGGCGCGAACACTGAAGCTTTCTTT	TRBJ1-1	15	TRBV6-6	few	TRBD1
CASSYSDEQFF	TGTGCCAGCAGTTACTCGGATGAGCAGTTCTTC	TRBJ2-1	11	TRBV6-5	-	-
CASSLMGEDTQYF	TGTGCCAGCAGTTTAATGGGGGAAGATACGCAGTATTTT	TRBJ2-3	13	TRBV28	-	-
CASSSPTQYSYEQYF	TGTGCCAGCAGCTCCCCCACGCAGTACTCCTACGAGCAGTACTTC	TRBJ2-7	15	TRBV7-2	-	-